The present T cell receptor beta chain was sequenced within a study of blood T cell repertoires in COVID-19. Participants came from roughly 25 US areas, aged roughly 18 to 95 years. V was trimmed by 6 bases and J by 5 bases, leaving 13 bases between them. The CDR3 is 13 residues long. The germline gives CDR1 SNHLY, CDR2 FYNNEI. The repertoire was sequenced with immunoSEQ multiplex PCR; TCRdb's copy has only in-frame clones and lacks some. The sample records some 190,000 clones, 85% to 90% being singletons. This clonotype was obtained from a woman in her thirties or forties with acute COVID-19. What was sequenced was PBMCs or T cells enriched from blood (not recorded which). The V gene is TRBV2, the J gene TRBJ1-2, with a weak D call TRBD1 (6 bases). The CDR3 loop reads CASRRQAQYGYTF. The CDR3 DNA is TGTGCCAGCAGGCGACAGGCGCAATATGGCTACACCTTC.